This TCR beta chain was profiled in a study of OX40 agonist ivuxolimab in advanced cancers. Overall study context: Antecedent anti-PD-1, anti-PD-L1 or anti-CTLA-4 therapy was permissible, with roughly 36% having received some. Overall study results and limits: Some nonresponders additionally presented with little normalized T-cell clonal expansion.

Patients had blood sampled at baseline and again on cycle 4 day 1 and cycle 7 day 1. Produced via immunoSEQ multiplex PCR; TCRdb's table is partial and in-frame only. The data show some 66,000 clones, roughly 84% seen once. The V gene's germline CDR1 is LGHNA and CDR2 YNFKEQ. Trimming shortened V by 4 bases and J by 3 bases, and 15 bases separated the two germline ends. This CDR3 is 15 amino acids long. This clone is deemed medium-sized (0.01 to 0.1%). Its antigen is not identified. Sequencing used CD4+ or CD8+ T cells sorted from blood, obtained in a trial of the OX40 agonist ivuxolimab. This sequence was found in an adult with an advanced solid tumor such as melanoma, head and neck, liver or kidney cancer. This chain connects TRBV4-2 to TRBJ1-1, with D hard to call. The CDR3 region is CASSLEAAYYTEAFF. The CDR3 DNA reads TGTGCCAGCAGCCTAGAGGCAGCGTATTACACTGAAGCTTTCTTT.